This T cell receptor (beta chain) was sequenced in a study of T cell clones after liver transplantation. The table came from immunoSEQ multiplex PCR; TCRdb's copy has only in-frame clones and leaves some out. The repertoire holds 75,000 to 85,000 clones, with less than 85% as singletons. The clonotype comes from a human patient who received a liver transplant. Some T cells may have come from the graft donor. Sequenced material: CD4+ T cells from blood, taken at the 22-month timepoint.

CDR3: CASSWRQGAPDTQYF. The CDR3 DNA reads as TGTGCCAGCAGCTGGAGGCAGGGGGCACCAGATACGCAGTATTTT. V gene TRBV9 combines with J gene TRBJ2-3, with 8 positions matching TRBD1. Per the germline V gene, CDR1 is SGDLS and CDR2 is YYNGEE. V shed 4 bases and J 4 bases; nucleotides not matched to a gene: 8. The CDR3 consists of 15 residues. The whole variable domain, remainder taken from reference TRBV9 and TRBJ2-3, is DSGVTQTPKHLITATGQRVTLRCSPRSGDLSVYWYQQSLDQGLQFLIQYYNGEERAKGNILERFSAQQFPDLHSELNLSSLELGDSALYFCASSWRQGAPDTQYFGPGTRLTVL.